What follows are 20 T cell receptor beta chains derived from one specimen sequenced in a study of CD4+ T cells in melanoma. Sequencing was performed with immunoSEQ multiplex PCR; in TCRdb, only in-frame clones are kept and a portion is missing. Of approximately 15,000 clones listed, approximately 62% are singletons. Sequencing was performed on cells from a culture (not recorded whether cultured in vitro). The receptor set was obtained from a human donor with melanoma.

The chain has TRBV6-1 and TRBJ1-2; D may be TRBD1 (6 bases). Germline V gene lookup returns CDR1 MNHNS and CDR2 SASEGT. This CDR3 is 14 amino acids long. Trimming pared 7 bases from V and 3 bases from J, leaving 15 bases between. CDR3 sequence reads: CASKEQGFDYGYTF. The CDR3 coding sequence is TGTGCCAGCAAAGAACAGGGATTTGACTATGGCTACACCTTC.

V is TRBV2 and J is TRBJ1-1; TRBD1 matches at 7 bases. The CDR3 contains 14 residues. Germline V gene lookup returns CDR1 SNHLY and CDR2 FYNNEI. Trimming at V came to 6 bases and at J to 2 bases, leaving 6 bases not matched to a gene. Written as DNA, the CDR3 is TGTGCCAGCAGATTAAGACAGGGAAACACTGAAGCTTTCTTT. This sequence encodes CASRLRQGNTEAFF.

A word on this clone: The junction shows a germline mismatch at one end, possibly a read error. This chain connects TRBV7-9 to TRBJ1-2; the D is unclear. Germline CDR1 reads SEHNR; CDR2 reads FQNEAQ (reference sequence). This CDR3 contains 8 residues. CDR3 sequence reads: CASSLGSF. Here the CDR3 DNA reads TGTGCCAGCAGCTTAGGGTCCTTC.

This clone was counted a few times. The chain couples TRBV11-2 to TRBJ2-3; 12 nucleotides line up with TRBD2. Trimming took 6 bases from V and 10 from J; bases not matched to a gene: 14. This CDR3 is built from 16 residues. Germline CDR1 is SGHAT and CDR2 is FQNNGV. This CDR3 is CASRGLAGPGALAQYF. The CDR3 nucleotides read TGTGCCAGCAGAGGACTAGCGGGGCCCGGGGCCCTGGCGCAGTATTTT.

The chain is built from TRBV27 and TRBJ1-1; 8 bases fit TRBD1. Trimming removed 6 bases from V and 3 bases from J; junction bases left unmatched: 6. The germline V gene encodes CDR1 MNHEY and CDR2 SMNVEV (reference sequence). The CDR3 extends over 14 amino acids. In nucleotides, the CDR3 is TGTGCCAGCAGCAGGACAGGGTTTTACACTGAAGCTTTCTTT. It specifies CASSRTGFYTEAFF.

The rearrangement uses TRBV6-5 and TRBJ2-1, with D maybe TRBD1 (6 bases). V was pared by 6 bases and J by 1 base, with 10 bases between. The CDR3 has 14 residues. The germline CDR1 and CDR2 sequences are MNHEY and SVGAGI. Here the CDR3 DNA reads TGTGCCAGCAGCCCCGGACAGTCCTACAATGAGCAGTTCTTC. It yields the protein CASSPGQSYNEQFF.

V is TRBV28 and J is TRBJ2-2; the match to TRBD2 covers 9 bases. The ends lost 6 bases at V and 5 bases at J; junction bases unmatched: 7. Germline V gene sequence: CDR1 MDHEN, CDR2 SYDVKM. This CDR3 region has 15 residues. The CDR3 is CASSLWSGGTGELFF. Here the CDR3 DNA reads TGTGCCAGCAGCCTGTGGAGCGGGGGGACCGGGGAGCTGTTTTTT.

The chain joins TRBV15 to TRBJ1-1; no definite D call. V lost 3 bases to trimming and J lost 5 bases, with 13 bases between them. CDR1 is LNHNV, CDR2 YYDKDF, per germline (reference sequence). The CDR3 consists of 14 residues. The CDR3 nucleotides are TGTGCCACCAGCAGGGGCTTTGGTGGGACTGAAGCTTTCTTT. It translates to CATSRGFGGTEAFF.

This clone was seen more than once but under ten times. J is TRBJ1-1 and V is TRBV30; no firm D call. Trimming cost V 0 bases and J 3 bases, with 5 bases left between them. This CDR3 has 12 residues. Germline values: CDR1 GTSNPN, CDR2 SVGIG (reference sequence). This chain's CDR3 is CAWSVDYTEAFF. The DNA of the CDR3 is TGTGCCTGGAGTGTTGATTACACTGAAGCTTTCTTT.

This clone was seen just once. The V and J genes are TRBV7-3 and TRBJ1-1; D is ambiguous. V gave up 4 bases and J gave up 8 bases, with 14 bases separating them. CDR3 size: 13 residues. Germline CDR1 SGHTA, CDR2 FQGTGA. CDR3 residues: CASSSKSVGEAFF. In DNA, the CDR3 is TGTGCCAGCAGCTCCAAGTCGGTGGGGGAAGCTTTCTTT.

This clone was recorded once. CDR3 sequence: CAWSGGIWQFF. DNA for the CDR3: TGTGCCTGGAGTGGGGGCATCTGGCAGTTCTTC. The gene calls are TRBV30 and TRBJ2-1; possible D gene TRBD1, 5 bases. Germline assignment: CDR1 GTSNPN and CDR2 SVGIG (reference sequence). There are 11 residues in the CDR3. V lost 1 base and J lost 12, with 10 bases in between.

The chain is built from TRBV5-1 and TRBJ2-1, with 8 bases fitting TRBD2. From germline, CDR1 is SGHRS and CDR2 YFSETQ. V shed 3 bases and J 4 bases; nucleotides not matched to a gene: 6. The CDR3 covers 15 residues. This chain's CDR3 is CASSSRGGDYNEQFF. The CDR3 nucleotides are TGCGCCAGCAGCTCACGGGGGGGGGATTACAATGAGCAGTTCTTC.

This rearrangement joins TRBV11-3 to TRBJ2-3, with D perhaps TRBD2 (6 bases). The germline V gene encodes CDR1 SGHNT and CDR2 YENEEA. V lost 4 bases, J lost 2 bases, and 13 bases lay in between. The length of the CDR3 is 15 residues. CDR3 amino acids: CASSSGSGTTDTQYF. The DNA for the CDR3 is TGTGCCAGCAGCTCCGGTAGCGGAACCACAGATACGCAGTATTTT.

This sequence joins TRBV5-1 and TRBJ2-1, with 7 bases identical to TRBD2. This CDR3 is built from 18 residues. The trim removed 0 bases at V and 4 bases at J, leaving 13 bases unmatched. Germline V gene lookup returns CDR1 SGHRS and CDR2 YFSETQ. DNA for the CDR3: TGCGCCAGCAGCTTGGCGGTCTCTGGCGGGGGTTTATACAATGAGCAGTTCTTC. Its protein product is CASSLAVSGGGLYNEQFF.

This clone has just a few counts. The gene calls are TRBV5-4 and TRBJ1-1; TRBD1 agrees at 8 bases. Trimming removed 6 bases from V and 6 bases from J; junction bases left unmatched: 19. CDR3 length: 17 residues. The germline V gene encodes CDR1 SGHNT and CDR2 YYREEE (reference sequence). CDR3 in amino acids: CASNGGPGGGGESEAFF. The CDR3 nucleotides are TGTGCCAGCAACGGGGGACCAGGGGGCGGGGGTGAATCTGAAGCTTTCTTT.

The genes are TRBV5-1 and TRBJ2-5, with 9 bases fitting TRBD1. Trimming cost V 7 bases and J 2 bases; bases outside gene matches: 6. Germline V gives CDR1 SGHRS, CDR2 YFSETQ. The CDR3 sequence is 14 residues long. For the CDR3, the DNA is TGCGCCAGCGGAAGGACAGGGGCTCAAGAGACCCAGTACTTC. It codes for CASGRTGAQETQYF.

This chain uses TRBV5-1 with TRBJ2-1; 8 positions match TRBD2. Unmatched junction bases numbered 8, after V lost 7 bases and J lost 5 bases. The germline V gene encodes CDR1 SGHRS and CDR2 YFSETQ. The CDR3 is 14 amino acids. The CDR3, as DNA: TGCGCCAGCCGTTTAGCGGGGCGAAACAATGAGCAGTTCTTC. Translation gives CASRLAGRNNEQFF.

This clone was seen a few times. The rearrangement uses TRBV11-2 and TRBJ2-7; D possibly uses TRBD1 or TRBD2 (5 bases each). Trimming left V 4 bases short and J 3 bases short, with 10 bases between. In germline, CDR1 is SGHAT, CDR2 FQNNGV. This CDR3 is 13 amino acids long. CDR3 DNA: TGTGCCAGCAGCTCCCGGGACCTCTACGAGCAGTACTTC. It encodes CASSSRDLYEQYF.

The genes are TRBV28 and TRBJ2-3; D ambiguous. Trimming removed 3 bases from V and 1 base from J, with 5 bases in between. The germline V gene encodes CDR1 MDHEN and CDR2 SYDVKM. This CDR3 spans 13 amino acids. Written as DNA, the CDR3 is TGTGCCAGCAGTTTGGCTGGCACAGATACGCAGTATTTT. As protein: CASSLAGTDTQYF.

The table lists this clone with a count of one. The chain uses TRBV5-1 and TRBJ2-3, with D possibly TRBD2 on 5 matching bases. Germline V gives CDR1 SGHRS, CDR2 YFSETQ. CDR3 length: 14 amino acids. Trimming shortened V by 2 bases and J by 2 bases, and 9 bases separated the two germline ends. DNA of the CDR3: TGCGCCAGCAGCTTTGGGCGGGCCACAGATACGCAGTATTTT. It codes for CASSFGRATDTQYF.